This entry features one T cell receptor beta chain sequence. The sample belongs to a study of T cell responses to AZD1222 COVID-19 vaccine. Generated by immunoSEQ multiplex PCR, the TCRdb table keeps only in-frame clones and is missing some. The sample comprises 150,000 to 200,000 clones, approximately 93% of which are singletons, and 3% to 5% rests with the top ten. The TCR was taken from an adult in good health. Here the sequenced sample was peripheral blood, taken on day 0 of AZD1222 vaccination.

CDR3 amino acids: CASSFPNYGYTF. CDR3 nucleotides: TGTGCCAGCAGTTTTCCGAACTATGGCTACACCTTC. V and J are TRBV28 and TRBJ1-2, with D unresolved. Germline V gene data show CDR1 as MDHEN and CDR2 as SYDVKM. With 3 bases removed from V and 2 bases from J, the gap between germline ends came to 4 bases. The CDR3 covers 12 residues.